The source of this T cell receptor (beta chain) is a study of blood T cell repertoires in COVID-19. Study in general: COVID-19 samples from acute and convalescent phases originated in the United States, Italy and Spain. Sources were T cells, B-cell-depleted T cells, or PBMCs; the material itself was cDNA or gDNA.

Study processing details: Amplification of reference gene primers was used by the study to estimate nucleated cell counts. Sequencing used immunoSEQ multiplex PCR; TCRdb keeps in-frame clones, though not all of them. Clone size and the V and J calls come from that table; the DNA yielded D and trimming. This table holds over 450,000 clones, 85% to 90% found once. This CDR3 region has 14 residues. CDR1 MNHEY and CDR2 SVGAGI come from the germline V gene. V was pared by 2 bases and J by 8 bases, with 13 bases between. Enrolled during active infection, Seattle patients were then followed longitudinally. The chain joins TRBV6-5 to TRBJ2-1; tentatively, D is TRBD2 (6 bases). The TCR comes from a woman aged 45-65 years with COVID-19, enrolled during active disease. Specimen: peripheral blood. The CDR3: CASSYVREVDEQFF. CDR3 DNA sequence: TGTGCCAGCAGTTACGTCAGGGAGGTCGATGAGCAGTTCTTC.